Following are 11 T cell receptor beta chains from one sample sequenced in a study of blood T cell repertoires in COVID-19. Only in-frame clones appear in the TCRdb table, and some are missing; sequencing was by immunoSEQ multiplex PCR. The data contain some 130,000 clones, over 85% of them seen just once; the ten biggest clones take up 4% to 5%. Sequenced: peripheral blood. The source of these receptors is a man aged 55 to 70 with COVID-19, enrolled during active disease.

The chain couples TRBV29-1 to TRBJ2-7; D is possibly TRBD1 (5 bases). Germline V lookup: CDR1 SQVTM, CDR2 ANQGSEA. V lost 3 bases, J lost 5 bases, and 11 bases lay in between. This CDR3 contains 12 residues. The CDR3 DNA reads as TGCAGCGTTGATAGGGGTTCGAACGAGCAGTACTTC. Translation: CSVDRGSNEQYF.

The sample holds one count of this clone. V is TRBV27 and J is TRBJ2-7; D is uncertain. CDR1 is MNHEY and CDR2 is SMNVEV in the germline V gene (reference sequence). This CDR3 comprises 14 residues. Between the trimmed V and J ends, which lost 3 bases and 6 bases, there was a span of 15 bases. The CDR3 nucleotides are TGTGCCAGCAGTTTGCGTTACAGCCTCGGCGAGCAGTACTTC. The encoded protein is CASSLRYSLGEQYF.

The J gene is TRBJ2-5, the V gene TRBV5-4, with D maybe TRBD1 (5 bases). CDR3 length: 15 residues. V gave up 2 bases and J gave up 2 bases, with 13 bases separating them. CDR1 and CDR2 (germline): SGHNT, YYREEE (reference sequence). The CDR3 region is CASSFDLDRQETQYF. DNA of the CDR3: TGTGCCAGCAGCTTCGACCTAGACAGACAAGAGACCCAGTACTTC.

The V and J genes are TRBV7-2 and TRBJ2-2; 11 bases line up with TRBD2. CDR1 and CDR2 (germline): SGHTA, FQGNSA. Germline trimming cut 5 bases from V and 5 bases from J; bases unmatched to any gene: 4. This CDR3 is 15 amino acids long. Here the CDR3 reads CASSPGLAETGELFF. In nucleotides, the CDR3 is TGTGCCAGCAGCCCGGGACTAGCGGAAACCGGGGAGCTGTTTTTT.

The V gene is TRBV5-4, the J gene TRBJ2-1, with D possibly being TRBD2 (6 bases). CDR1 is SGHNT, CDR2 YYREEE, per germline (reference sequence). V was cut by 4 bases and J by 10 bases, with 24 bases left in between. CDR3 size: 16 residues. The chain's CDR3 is CASSPWGRTNGPEQFF. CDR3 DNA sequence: TGTGCCAGCAGCCCTTGGGGGAGGACTAACGGTCCGGAGCAGTTCTTC.

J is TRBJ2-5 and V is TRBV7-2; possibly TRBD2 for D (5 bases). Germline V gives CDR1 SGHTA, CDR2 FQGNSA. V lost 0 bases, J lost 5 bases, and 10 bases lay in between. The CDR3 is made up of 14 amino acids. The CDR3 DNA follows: TGTGCCAGCAGCTTAGCGGGAGTGAGGGAGACCCAGTACTTC. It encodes CASSLAGVRETQYF. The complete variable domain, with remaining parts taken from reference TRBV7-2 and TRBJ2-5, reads GAGVSQSPSNKVTEKGKDVELRCDPISGHTALYWYRQSLGQGLEFLIYFQGNSAPDKSGLPSDRFSAERTGGSVSTLTIQRTQQEDSAVYLCASSLAGVRETQYFGPGTRLLVL.

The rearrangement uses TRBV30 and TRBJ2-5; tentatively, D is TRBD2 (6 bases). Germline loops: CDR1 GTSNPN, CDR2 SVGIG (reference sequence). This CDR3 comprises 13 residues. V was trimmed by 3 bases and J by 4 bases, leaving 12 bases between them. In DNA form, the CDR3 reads TGTGCCTGGAGCGAAAAGGGAGGAGAGACCCAGTACTTC. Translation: CAWSEKGGETQYF.

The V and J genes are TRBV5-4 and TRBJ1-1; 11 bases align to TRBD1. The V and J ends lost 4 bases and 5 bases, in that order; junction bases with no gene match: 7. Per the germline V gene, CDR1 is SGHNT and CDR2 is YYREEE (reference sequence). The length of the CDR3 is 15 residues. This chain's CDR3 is CASSPKDRGPTEAFF. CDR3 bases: TGTGCCAGCAGCCCCAAGGACAGGGGGCCAACTGAAGCTTTCTTT. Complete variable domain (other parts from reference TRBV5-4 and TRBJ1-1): ETGVTQSPTHLIKTRGQQVTLRCSSQSGHNTVSWYQQALGQGPQFIFQYYREEENGRGNFPPRFSGLQFPNYSSELNVNALELDDSALYLCASSPKDRGPTEAFFGQGTRLTVV.

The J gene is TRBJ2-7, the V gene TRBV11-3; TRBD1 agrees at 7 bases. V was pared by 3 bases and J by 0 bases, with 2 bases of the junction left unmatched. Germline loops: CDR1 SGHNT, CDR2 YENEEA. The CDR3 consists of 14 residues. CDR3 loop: CASSFRDSSYEQYF. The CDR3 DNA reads TGTGCCAGCAGCTTCCGGGACAGCTCCTACGAGCAGTACTTC.

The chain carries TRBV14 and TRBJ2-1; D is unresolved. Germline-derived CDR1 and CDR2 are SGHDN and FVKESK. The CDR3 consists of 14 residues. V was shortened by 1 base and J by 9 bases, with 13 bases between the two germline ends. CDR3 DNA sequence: TGTGCCAGCAGCCAAGGGAATTGGAGTCCTGAGCAGTTCTTC. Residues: CASSQGNWSPEQFF.

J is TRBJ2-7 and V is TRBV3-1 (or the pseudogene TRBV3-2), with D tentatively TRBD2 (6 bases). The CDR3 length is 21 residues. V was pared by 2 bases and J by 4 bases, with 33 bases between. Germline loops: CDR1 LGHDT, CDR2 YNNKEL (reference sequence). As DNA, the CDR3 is TGTGCCAGCAGCCAATTGGGCTGGTGGGGCCTTTCCCCTAGCGAGTCGTACGAGCAGTACTTC. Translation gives CASSQLGWWGLSPSESYEQYF.